The 28 T cell receptor beta chains listed next were all sequenced from one sample in a study of T cell repertoires in cytomegalovirus infection. TCRdb ran MiXCR on the reads and lists one entry per CDR3 protein. The table includes 150,000 or so distinct CDR3 sequences, about a quarter detected once. The sequenced sample was PBMCs. Receptor source: a human donor in good health (CMV status not recorded). Some clones in this sample may be carry-over from other donors' samples.

This clonotype showed up just a few times. The chain uses TRBV19 and TRBJ2-5; 13 bases map to TRBD2. CDR1 and CDR2 (germline): LNHDA, SQIVND (reference sequence). V lost 6 bases to trimming and J lost 2 bases; unmatched junction nucleotides: 6. The CDR3 covers 16 residues. The CDR3 region is CASSDRGLAGQETQYF. The CDR3 DNA follows: TGTGCCAGTAGCGACCGGGGACTAGCGGGACAAGAGACCCAGTACTTC.

V is TRBV9 and J is TRBJ2-1; D remains unclear. Germline loops: CDR1 SGDLS, CDR2 YYNGEE. There are 14 residues in the CDR3. With 4 bases removed from V and 8 bases from J, the gap between germline ends came to 16 bases. CDR3 DNA sequence: TGTGCCAGCAGCACCCATCCCGTCAGCGATGAGCAGTTCTTC. Amino acid sequence: CASSTHPVSDEQFF. Variable domain in full (rest from reference TRBV9 and TRBJ2-1): DSGVTQTPKHLITATGQRVTLRCSPRSGDLSVYWYQQSLDQGLQFLIQYYNGEERAKGNILERFSAQQFPDLHSELNLSSLELGDSALYFCASSTHPVSDEQFFGPGTRLTVL.

This clonotype was seen only a few times. The chain is built from TRBV27 and TRBJ2-1; TRBD1 aligns across 7 bases. Germline V gene data show CDR1 as MNHEY and CDR2 as SMNVEV (reference sequence). The ends lost 6 bases at V and 2 bases at J; junction bases unmatched: 7. This CDR3 is 15 amino acids long. The CDR3 coding sequence is TGTGCCAGCAGCACCAACACAGGGGCCTACAATGAGCAGTTCTTC. Translated, it gives CASSTNTGAYNEQFF.

This clonotype appeared many times. This rearrangement joins TRBV7-2 to TRBJ2-5; D uncertain. With 4 bases removed from V and 5 bases from J, the gap between germline ends came to 11 bases. Germline V gene lookup returns CDR1 SGHTA and CDR2 FQGNSA. The CDR3 is made up of 13 amino acids. The CDR3 sequence: CASSSGYGETQYF. The CDR3 DNA follows: TGTGCCAGCAGCTCGGGTTATGGGGAGACCCAGTACTTC.

This clonotype was counted between two and nine times. This chain links TRBV14 with TRBJ2-2, with TRBD1 as a possible D gene (5 bases). CDR1 is SGHDN and CDR2 is FVKESK in the germline V gene. Trimming removed 6 bases from V and 6 bases from J, with 5 bases in between. The CDR3 covers 11 residues. CDR3 loop: CASRGAGELFF. In DNA, the CDR3 is TGTGCCAGCAGAGGGGCCGGGGAGCTGTTTTTT.

This clonotype was seen repeatedly, ten times or more. The rearrangement uses TRBV12-3 or TRBV12-4 and TRBJ1-1, with TRBD1 as a possible D gene (5 bases). This CDR3 has 15 residues. Trimming removed 3 bases from V and 2 bases from J, with 13 bases in between. CDR3 region: CASSLIGGGNTEAFF. Here the CDR3 DNA reads TGTGCCAGCAGTTTGATCGGGGGGGGAAACACTGAAGCTTTCTTT.

The rearrangement uses TRBV29-1 and TRBJ2-2; D might be TRBD1 (6 bases). The V and J ends lost 4 bases and 6 bases respectively, with 9 bases between them. Germline V gives CDR1 SQVTM, CDR2 ANQGSEA. There are 12 residues in the CDR3. CDR3 sequence: CSVVRGSGELFF. The CDR3, as DNA: TGCAGCGTTGTCAGGGGCTCCGGGGAGCTGTTTTTT.

The genes are TRBV7-6 and TRBJ2-2, with D perhaps being TRBD1 or TRBD2 (5 bases each). The V and J ends lost 3 bases and 4 bases respectively, with 12 bases between them. Germline CDR1 reads SGHVS; CDR2 reads FNYEAQ. The CDR3 has 15 amino acids. CDR3 bases: TGTGCCAGCAGCTTGGGGGACGTAAGCACCGGGGAGCTGTTTTTT. Translation: CASSLGDVSTGELFF.

The chain couples TRBV5-6 to TRBJ1-5; D might be TRBD1 (6 bases). Germline V lookup: CDR1 SGHDT, CDR2 YYEEEE. The CDR3 is 14 residues long. The V end lost 0 bases, the J end lost 6 bases, and 10 bases lay between the germline ends. CDR3 nucleotide sequence: TGTGCCAGCAGCTTGGGAGAGGGGGGTCAGCCCCAGCATTTT. It encodes CASSLGEGGQPQHF.

The chain carries TRBV28 and TRBJ2-5; 8 bases match TRBD1. J gave up 1 base and V 4 bases, and 5 bases lay outside the gene matches. Germline assignment: CDR1 MDHEN and CDR2 SYDVKM. This CDR3 has 15 amino acids. CDR3 sequence reads: CASSSDRAPQETQYF. The CDR3 DNA follows: TGTGCCAGCAGTTCGGACAGGGCGCCCCAAGAGACCCAGTACTTC.

This clonotype has just a few counts. In nucleotides, the CDR3 is TGTGCCAGCAGCTTAGTAGCGGGAGTTAACTACGAGCAGTACTTC. The encoded protein is CASSLVAGVNYEQYF. The chain carries TRBV7-9 and TRBJ2-7, with 9 bases identical to TRBD2. CDR1 and CDR2 from the germline V gene are SEHNR and FQNEAQ (reference sequence). The CDR3 contains 15 residues. Losses at the gene ends were 1 base for V and 3 bases for J; bases not matched to a gene: 4.

This clonotype was counted a few times. The chain couples TRBV6-2 or TRBV6-3 to TRBJ1-5; TRBD1 matches at 8 bases. The germline V gene encodes CDR1 MNHEY and CDR2 SVGEGT. The CDR3 contains 13 residues. J lost 4 bases, V lost 6 bases, and 2 bases had no gene match. For the CDR3, the DNA is TGTGCCAGCAGACGGACAGGGAATCAGCCCCAGCATTTT. Its protein is CASRRTGNQPQHF.

This chain uses TRBV29-1 with TRBJ2-1, with 9 nucleotides matching TRBD2. J lost 7 bases, V lost 4 bases, and 8 bases had no gene match. The CDR3 sequence is 14 residues long. CDR1 SQVTM and CDR2 ANQGSEA come from the germline V gene. The CDR3 bases are TGCAGCGTTGGATTTAGCGGGAGAGTGAATGAGCAGTTCTTC. It translates to CSVGFSGRVNEQFF.

This clonotype was counted ten times or more. This chain connects TRBV7-2 to TRBJ2-6; TRBD1 aligns across 7 bases. V gave up 1 base and J gave up 2 bases; unmatched junction bases: 2. The CDR3 consists of 16 residues. Germline values: CDR1 SGHTA, CDR2 FQGNSA. As DNA, the CDR3 is TGTGCCAGCAGCTTAGTAGGGGGCACTGGGGCCAACGTCCTGACTTTC. It codes for CASSLVGGTGANVLTF.

This clonotype was detected only a few times. The CDR3 reads CASSQDRGGLDNEQFF. The CDR3 DNA reads TGTGCCAGCAGCCAAGATCGAGGGGGCCTGGACAATGAGCAGTTCTTC. This chain joins TRBV14 and TRBJ2-1; 7 bases are a match to TRBD1. This CDR3 has 16 residues. In germline, CDR1 is SGHDN, CDR2 FVKESK. V dropped 0 bases and J dropped 5; count of bases not matched to a gene: 7.

This sequence joins TRBV7-8 and TRBJ1-4; a possible D gene is TRBD1 (6 bases). The germline V and J ends were trimmed by 1 base and 12 bases, with 15 bases remaining between them. The CDR3 has 14 amino acids. Germline V lookup: CDR1 SGHVS, CDR2 FQNEAQ. The CDR3 DNA follows: TGTGCCAGCAGCTTAGGGACAGTTGCCGGGGAACTGTTTTTT. The encoded protein is CASSLGTVAGELFF.

The rearrangement links TRBV28 to TRBJ1-2, with 9 bases matching TRBD1. The junction had 9 bases not matched to a gene; V was cut back by 5 bases and J by 5 bases. There are 15 residues in the CDR3. CDR1 and CDR2 (germline): MDHEN, SYDVKM. The CDR3: CASSHSSGQGYGYTF. CDR3 coding DNA: TGTGCCAGCAGTCACTCATCGGGACAGGGTTATGGCTACACCTTC.

This chain connects TRBV19 to TRBJ2-3; a possible D gene is TRBD1 (5 bases). Trimming left V 3 bases short and J 11 bases short, with 15 bases between. This CDR3 spans 13 amino acids. Germline CDR1 is LNHDA and CDR2 is SQIVND (reference sequence). For the CDR3, the DNA is TGTGCCAGTAGTATGCAGGGAAGAACCTTGCAGTATTTT. This codes for CASSMQGRTLQYF.

This clonotype was seen at least ten times. The chain couples TRBV30 to TRBJ2-7; TRBD2 agrees at 8 bases. CDR3 length equals 12 residues. J lost 6 bases, V lost 2 bases, and 3 bases had no gene match. Germline-derived CDR1 and CDR2 are GTSNPN and SVGIG (reference sequence). DNA for the CDR3: TGTGCCTGGAGTCCCAGCGGGAGCGAGCAGTACTTC. Residues: CAWSPSGSEQYF.

Regarding this clonotype: Just one base apart from a much larger clone, this may be a read error. The chain is built from TRBV28 and TRBJ2-3; D is unresolved. This CDR3 comprises 12 residues. V lost 10 bases and J lost 8, with 16 bases in between. The germline CDR1 and CDR2 sequences are MDHEN and SYDVKM. CDR3 protein: CAIIGSSATQYF. The CDR3, as DNA: TGTGCCATCATTGGTAGCAGCGCTACGCAGTATTTT.

This clonotype was counted only a few times. This rearrangement joins TRBV7-6 to TRBJ2-5; 7 nucleotides line up with TRBD1. This CDR3 region has 14 residues. V was clipped by 5 bases and J by 2 bases; unmatched bases: 5. Germline V gives CDR1 SGHVS, CDR2 FNYEAQ. The CDR3 here is CASSRQGMQETQYF. The CDR3 nucleotides are TGTGCCAGCAGCAGACAGGGAATGCAAGAGACCCAGTACTTC.

This clonotype was counted only a few times. This sequence joins TRBV6-5 and TRBJ1-6; D perhaps matches TRBD1 (6 bases). The CDR3 sequence is 17 residues long. Per germline, CDR1 MNHEY and CDR2 SVGAGI. Deletions cut 4 bases from V and 9 bases from J, with 22 bases between. The CDR3 DNA follows: TGTGCCAGCAGTTCGACAGGCAACCCCGTCCAAGCTTCACCCCTCCACTTT. Protein: CASSSTGNPVQASPLHF.

This clonotype was observed a few times. CDR3 sequence: CASSPAQDEQFF. The CDR3 DNA reads as TGTGCCAGCAGCCCCGCACAGGATGAGCAGTTCTTC. The V and J genes are TRBV7-9 and TRBJ2-1; possible D gene TRBD1, 5 bases. There are 12 residues in the CDR3. The germline V gene has CDR1 SEHNR and CDR2 FQNEAQ (reference sequence). V lost 5 bases and J 8 bases, leaving 10 bases between the germline ends.

This clonotype was seen a few times. The CDR3 bases are TGTGCCAGCCCCCCTATGACAGGGGCAAACACTGAAGCTTTCTTT. Its protein product is CASPPMTGANTEAFF. The V call is TRBV28, the J call TRBJ1-1; 8 bases map to TRBD1. Germline V CDR1 and CDR2: MDHEN, SYDVKM. After removal of 8 bases from V and 2 bases from J, the junction contained 10 bases not matched to a gene. The CDR3 spans 15 residues.

This clonotype was seen ten or more times. The V and J genes are TRBV18 and TRBJ1-1; D might be TRBD1 (6 bases). The germline V and J ends were trimmed by 2 bases and 5 bases, with 9 bases remaining between them. The CDR3 consists of 13 residues. Per germline, CDR1 KGHSH and CDR2 LQKENI. The CDR3 reads CASSPRGGTEAFF. The CDR3 DNA is TGTGCCAGCTCACCAAGAGGGGGAACTGAAGCTTTCTTT.

This clonotype showed up just a few times. The J gene is TRBJ2-7, the V gene TRBV12-3 or TRBV12-4; D gene unclear. The V gene lost 5 bases and the J gene lost 4 bases, with 15 bases spanning the gap. This CDR3 has 14 residues. CDR3 coding DNA: TGTGCCAGCAGTCCCCTTACAAAGGAGTACGAGCAGTACTTC. It translates to CASSPLTKEYEQYF.

The chain links TRBV29-1 to TRBJ2-7, with TRBD1 identical over 10 bases. Germline V lookup: CDR1 SQVTM, CDR2 ANQGSEA. This CDR3 comprises 15 residues. J lost 6 bases, V lost 7 bases, and 15 bases had no gene match. The CDR3 DNA follows: TGCAGCGCCTCGGTAAGGGGACAGGGGTCGGGCGAGCAGTACTTC. Translating gives CSASVRGQGSGEQYF.

By sample share, this clonotype is medium-sized. This sequence joins TRBV7-9 and TRBJ2-2; D call uncertain. Germline values: CDR1 SEHNR, CDR2 FQNEAQ (reference sequence). The ends were cut back, 5 bases at V and 3 bases at J, with 13 bases in the middle. The CDR3 runs to 15 residues. In DNA form, the CDR3 reads TGTGCCAGCAGCCCTCCCCTAAGCCACACCGGGGAGCTGTTTTTT. The encoded protein is CASSPPLSHTGELFF.